This TCR beta chain was profiled in a study of CD8 T cells in ankylosing spondylitis. Study observations and caveats: In ankylosing spondylitis patients, matched synovial fluid reportedly showed significant enrichment of disease-linked clones. Clones linked to disease, bearing a CD8+ phenotype, were relatively rare in peripheral blood. Seemingly characteristic of ankylosing spondylitis blood was a TCR beta motif consisting of fewer than 10 highly homologous variants.

This clonotype was recorded many times. No antigen is known for it. V was cut by 1 base and J by 0 bases, with 6 bases left in between. The CDR3 contains 13 residues. Germline loops: CDR1 DFQATT, CDR2 SNEGSKA (reference sequence). TCRdb re-analysed the 5' RACE reads in MiXCR, keeping a single row per CDR3 protein. The sample contains 450,000 to 550,000 distinct CDR3 sequences, roughly 5.3% of which appear only once. The receptor's source is a male donor with ankylosing spondylitis. The gene calls are TRBV20-1 and TRBJ1-1; unclear D gene. Sequencing was done on a sample of blood, either unsorted or a sorted T cell fraction (not recorded which). Here the CDR3 DNA reads TGCAGTGCTAGAGGGTTAATGAACACTGAAGCTTTCTTT. Its translation: CSARGLMNTEAFF.